One sample yielded the 11 T cell receptor beta chains listed below, sequenced in a study of blood T cell repertoires in COVID-19. The method was immunoSEQ multiplex PCR; TCRdb's version includes in-frame clones alone and lacks a portion of them. The table shows some 300,000 clones, with approximately 86% occurring only once. Sequenced material: PBMCs or T cells enriched from blood (not recorded which). These receptors came from a woman between 25 and 40 years old who had recovered from COVID-19.

This clone was observed a single time. The CDR3 here is CASSDYRGTGELFF. The CDR3 bases are TGTGCCAGCAGCGATTACAGGGGCACCGGGGAGCTGTTTTTT. The rearrangement joins TRBV7-9 to TRBJ2-2, with 7 bases lining up with TRBD1. The ends lost 5 bases at V and 4 bases at J; junction bases unmatched: 4. This CDR3 region has 14 residues. Germline V CDR1 and CDR2: SEHNR, FQNEAQ (reference sequence).

V is TRBV3-1 (or the pseudogene TRBV3-2) and J is TRBJ2-4; 7 bases line up with TRBD2. Trimming at V came to 3 bases and at J to 0 bases, leaving 5 bases not matched to a gene. This CDR3 is built from 16 residues. Germline CDR1 is LGHDT and CDR2 is YNNKEL (reference sequence). The CDR3 region is CASSHVAGLAKNIQYF. CDR3 nucleotides: TGTGCCAGCAGCCACGTAGCGGGTCTAGCCAAAAACATTCAGTACTTC.

The chain carries TRBV6-5 and TRBJ2-7; D gene unclear. Germline CDR1 is MNHEY and CDR2 is SVGAGI. The CDR3 covers 15 residues. V was pared by 0 bases and J by 6 bases, with 15 bases between. For the CDR3, the DNA is TGTGCCAGCAGTTACTCGAATTATCAGTCCATCGAGCAGTACTTC. Protein product: CASSYSNYQSIEQYF.

V gene TRBV10-3 combines with J gene TRBJ1-4, with D hard to call. Germline CDR1 ENHRY, CDR2 SYGVKD. The ends were cut back, 4 bases at V and 5 bases at J, with 14 bases in the middle. The CDR3 loop spans 15 amino acids. CDR3 loop: CAISAERGLNEKLFF. CDR3 DNA: TGTGCCATCAGTGCCGAACGCGGGCTCAATGAAAAACTGTTTTTT.

V is TRBV9 and J is TRBJ2-3; the D gene is possibly TRBD1 (6 bases). Per germline, CDR1 SGDLS and CDR2 YYNGEE. V was trimmed by 0 bases and J by 3 bases, leaving 11 bases between them. The length of the CDR3 is 15 residues. CDR3 loop: CASSVVWGPTDTQYF. The CDR3 nucleotides read TGTGCCAGCAGCGTAGTATGGGGGCCGACAGATACGCAGTATTTT.

This sequence joins TRBV19 and TRBJ1-6, with D maybe TRBD1 (6 bases). The V gene lost 5 bases and the J gene lost 9 bases, with 17 bases spanning the gap. There are 15 residues in the CDR3. CDR1 and CDR2 (germline): LNHDA, SQIVND (reference sequence). In nucleotides, the CDR3 is TGTGCCAGTAGTTTTGCCGGGACACAGTCTTCACCCCTCCACTTT. This translates into CASSFAGTQSSPLHF.

The chain is built from TRBV2 and TRBJ2-4; TRBD1 is a possible D gene (6 bases). In germline, CDR1 is SNHLY, CDR2 FYNNEI. The CDR3 extends over 17 amino acids. The V and J ends lost 7 bases and 0 bases respectively, with 19 bases between them. CDR3: CASTPGPGAGAKNIQYF. The CDR3 DNA reads TGTGCCAGCACACCAGGTCCAGGGGCGGGAGCCAAAAACATTCAGTACTTC.

The DNA for the CDR3 is TGCAGCGGAGTATCGGCCTACGAGCAGTACTTC. Translated: CSGVSAYEQYF. This chain links TRBV29-1 with TRBJ2-7; D remains unclear. V lost 7 bases and J lost 2, with 9 bases in between. Germline V gives CDR1 SQVTM, CDR2 ANQGSEA. The CDR3 is made up of 11 amino acids.

At least ten counts were recorded for this clone. V gene TRBV24-1 combines with J gene TRBJ1-1; 8 nucleotides agree with TRBD1. The CDR3 has 20 amino acids. The germline CDR1 and CDR2 sequences are KGHDR and SFDVKD. V lost 8 bases and J lost 11; bases outside the gene matches: 33. Written as DNA, the CDR3 is TGTGCCACCACCATGACCCTTCTCCGCCGCGATTGGACAGGGAGGATGGAGGCTTTCTTT. Residues: CATTMTLLRRDWTGRMEAFF.

This chain uses TRBV7-8 with TRBJ1-6; D ambiguous. Trimming took 3 bases from V and 0 from J, leaving 12 bases between them. Per germline, CDR1 SGHVS and CDR2 FQNEAQ. The CDR3 covers 17 residues. The CDR3 DNA is TGTGCCAGCAGCTTTAGCGACCCGAGCTCCTATAATTCACCCCTCCACTTT. Translating it yields CASSFSDPSSYNSPLHF.

Note on this clone: The conserved final phenylalanine or tryptophan is absent from the CDR3, which likely points to a read error. This chain connects TRBV2 to TRBJ1-2; the D gene is possibly TRBD1 (5 bases). V was trimmed by 6 bases and J by 8 bases, leaving 25 bases between them. There are 16 residues in the CDR3. Germline V gene lookup returns CDR1 SNHLY and CDR2 FYNNEI. The DNA for the CDR3 is TGTGCCAGCAGAACACACAGGACCCGTGCGGCGGGGGGCTACACCTCC. It codes for CASRTHRTRAAGGYTS.